This passage covers 4 T cell receptor beta chains from one sample sequenced in a study of blood T cell repertoires in COVID-19. Generated by immunoSEQ multiplex PCR, the TCRdb table keeps only in-frame clones and is missing some. This sample has around 220,000 clones, with around 84% found just once. The sample was peripheral blood. Receptor source: a young man with active or convalescent COVID-19.

This chain connects TRBV19 to TRBJ2-5; possible D gene TRBD2, 6 bases. The V end was cut by 6 bases, the J end by 4 bases, with 18 bases between. Germline V gene lookup returns CDR1 LNHDA and CDR2 SQIVND (reference sequence). The CDR3 length is 15 residues. The CDR3 bases are TGTGCCAGTAGGCAGGGACTGCGGGGTCCAGAGACCCAGTACTTC. It codes for CASRQGLRGPETQYF.

The CDR3 sequence is CASSSGLSTGELFF. In DNA form, the CDR3 reads TGTGCCAGCAGCTCGGGACTATCCACCGGGGAGCTGTTTTTT. The chain links TRBV13 to TRBJ2-2, with 7 nucleotides matching TRBD2. The CDR3 is 14 residues long. Germline loops: CDR1 PRHDT, CDR2 FYEKMQ (reference sequence). V lost 4 bases, J lost 4 bases, and 3 bases stayed unmatched.

This chain uses TRBV7-7 with TRBJ1-5; 9 positions match TRBD1. The CDR3 spans 16 residues. With 3 bases clipped from V and 3 bases from J, the junction kept 6 bases outside the gene matches. Germline V gives CDR1 SSHAT, CDR2 FNYEAQ (reference sequence). CDR3: CASSFRTGESNQPQHF. DNA of the CDR3: TGTGCCAGCAGCTTCAGGACAGGGGAGTCCAATCAGCCCCAGCATTTT.

This chain links TRBV6-2 or TRBV6-3 with TRBJ1-2; 8 nucleotides line up with TRBD1. The J segment lost 7 bases and the V segment lost 5 bases, leaving 12 bases of the junction unmatched. This CDR3 region has 15 residues. Germline V gene lookup returns CDR1 MNHEY and CDR2 SVGEGT. This chain's CDR3 is CASSLAGQGPRGYTF. The CDR3 DNA reads as TGTGCCAGCAGTCTCGCCGGACAGGGTCCCCGTGGCTACACCTTC.